One and the same sample provided the 26 T cell receptor beta chains below, sequenced in a study of tumor and adjacent non-tumor tissue in lung cancer. No cell sorting was done before RNA was extracted from the tissue. TCRbeta libraries were built with three rounds of nested PCR, modified from ARM-PCR. TCRdb reprocessed the multiplex PCR reads via MiXCR and lists one record per CDR3 protein. The top ten hold approximately 10% of the sample, which has tens of thousands of distinct CDR3 sequences, 55% to 80% seen once. The sequencing input was lung tumor tissue. These receptors came from a woman in her thirties or forties with non-small cell lung cancer.

On this clonotype itself: The missing conserved phenylalanine or tryptophan at the end of this CDR3 makes a read error likely. V and J are TRBV12-3 or TRBV12-4 and TRBJ2-5; tentatively, D is TRBD1 (5 bases). The V end was cut by 3 bases, the J end by 4 bases, with 15 bases between. There are 15 residues in the CDR3. CDR3 bases: TGTGCCAGCAGTTTTCCCCAGGGAAGGCGAGAGACCCAGTACCTC. Protein product: CASSFPQGRRETQYL.

As for this clonotype: The germline gene is not matched at one end of the junction; a read error may be the cause. The V and J genes are TRBV5-1 and TRBJ2-1; 9 nucleotides agree with TRBD1. There are 16 residues in the CDR3. Germline V CDR1 and CDR2: SGHRS, YFSETQ. CDR3 amino acids: CASNLAPDRGDNEEFF. The CDR3 DNA sequence: TGCGCCAGCAACTTGGCCCCGGACAGGGGAGACAATGAGGAGTTCTTC.

This clonotype has just a few counts. The chain carries TRBV29-1 and TRBJ1-2; 7 bases align to TRBD1. The CDR3 runs to 14 residues. Trimming at V came to 7 bases and at J to 6 bases, leaving 14 bases not matched to a gene. Germline loops: CDR1 SQVTM, CDR2 ANQGSEA. CDR3 coding DNA: TGCAGCGACGATGGACAGGATCCCTTACATGGCTACACCTTC. This sequence encodes CSDDGQDPLHGYTF. Variable domain in full (rest from reference TRBV29-1 and TRBJ1-2): SAVISQKPSRDICQRGTSLTIQCQVDSQVTMMFWYRQQPGQSLTLIATANQGSEATYESGFVIDKFPISRPNLTFSTLTVSNMSPEDSSIYLCSDDGQDPLHGYTFGSGTRLTVV.

For this clonotype: This clone may be a read error of a much larger clone one base away. This chain connects TRBV28 to TRBJ2-7; the D call may be TRBD1 or TRBD2 (5 bases each). Germline assignment: CDR1 MDHEN and CDR2 SYDVKM. The CDR3 contains 14 residues. The V end lost 4 bases, the J end lost 3 bases, and 13 bases lay between the germline ends. For the CDR3, the DNA is TGTGCCAGCAGTTCGGTGGGGGTGCGCTACGAGCAGTACTTC. Amino acid sequence: CASSSVGVRYEQYF.

The chain uses TRBV11-2 and TRBJ2-1, with 13 bases identical to TRBD2. The end of the DNA is better explained by TRBJ2-7, so the J call may be wrong. CDR3 size: 17 residues. The V gene's germline CDR1 is SGHAT and CDR2 FQNNGV. This CDR3 is CASNEGLAGVNCHEQYF. The CDR3 bases are TGTGCCAGCAACGAAGGACTAGCGGGAGTCAACTGCCATGAGCAGTACTTC.

A note on this clonotype: Being one base from a much bigger clone, this may be a read error. V is TRBV20-1 and J is TRBJ1-2, with 7 bases identical to TRBD1. Per the germline V gene, CDR1 is DFQATT and CDR2 is SNEGSKA (reference sequence). The CDR3 contains 14 residues. DNA for the CDR3: TGCAATGCTAGTGAAGGACAGGTCTTCTATGGCTACACCTTC. This translates into CNASEGQVFYGYTF.

The chain has TRBV9 and TRBJ2-3; perhaps TRBD1 as D (5 bases). Germline lookup yields CDR1 SGDLS and CDR2 YYNGEE. Trimming pared 6 bases from V and 0 bases from J, leaving 20 bases between. The length of the CDR3 is 17 residues. The DNA of the CDR3 is TGTGCCAGCATCGTCGAAGTCACAGGTCCTAGCACAGATACGCAGTATTTT. This translates into CASIVEVTGPSTDTQYF.

This sequence joins TRBV28 and TRBJ2-5, with TRBD1 identical over 7 bases. The germline V gene encodes CDR1 MDHEN and CDR2 SYDVKM. Trimming cost V 8 bases and J 3 bases; bases outside gene matches: 6. This CDR3 is 13 amino acids long. The chain's CDR3 is CASCPDREETQYF. The CDR3 DNA is TGTGCCAGCTGTCCTGACAGGGAAGAGACCCAGTACTTC. Variable domain in full (rest from reference TRBV28 and TRBJ2-5): DVKVTQSSRYLVKRTGEKVFLECVQDMDHENMFWYRQDPGLGLRLIYFSYDVKMKEKGDIPEGYSVSREKKERFSLILESASTNQTSMYLCASCPDREETQYFGPGTRLLVL.

This clonotype was counted only a few times. The genes are TRBV19 and TRBJ1-2; 9 nucleotides line up with TRBD1. CDR3 length: 15 amino acids. CDR1 and CDR2 (germline): LNHDA, SQIVND (reference sequence). V lost 5 bases to trimming and J lost 7 bases; unmatched junction nucleotides: 11. The CDR3 loop reads CASSPLPGQGLGYTF. The CDR3 coding sequence is TGTGCCAGTAGTCCGCTCCCCGGACAGGGGCTTGGCTACACCTTC.

This clonotype was observed a single time. This chain uses TRBV5-4 with TRBJ1-1; D remains ambiguous. Germline V gene data show CDR1 as SGHNT and CDR2 as YYREEE (reference sequence). This CDR3 comprises 13 residues. The CDR3 here is CVGSADRNTEAFF. Here the CDR3 DNA reads TGTGTCGGCAGCGCAGACCGGAACACTGAAGCTTTCTTT.

Turning to this clonotype: One junction end does not reproduce the germline sequence, and a read error may be involved. This chain links TRBV28 with TRBJ2-3; D unclear. Germline lookup yields CDR1 MDHEN and CDR2 SYDVKM. This CDR3 comprises 14 residues. The CDR3 protein is CASSIQSYTETQYF. The CDR3 region has the DNA TGTGCCAGCAGTATCCAGAGTTACACAGAAACGCAGTATTTT.

Worth noting for this clonotype: The germline gene is not matched at one end of the junction; a read error may be the cause. The rearrangement links TRBV5-4 to TRBJ1-2; the match to TRBD1 covers 12 bases. CDR1 SGHNT and CDR2 YYREEE come from the germline V gene (reference sequence). CDR3 size: 17 residues. The CDR3 DNA sequence: TGTCCCAGTAGCGTGGTGGGACAGGGGGCCTTTAACTATGGTTACACCTTC. Encoded protein: CPSSVVGQGAFNYGYTF. The complete variable domain, with remaining parts taken from reference TRBV5-4 and TRBJ1-2, reads ETGVTQSPTHLIKTRGQQVTLRCSSQSGHNTVSWYQQALGQGPQFIFQYYREEENGRGNFPPRFSGLQFPNYSSELNVNALELDDSALYLCPSSVVGQGAFNYGYTFGSGTRLTVV.

This clonotype appeared a few times. A much larger clone sits a single nucleotide away, making a read error possible. V gene TRBV10-3 combines with J gene TRBJ1-4; D uncertain. The CDR3 contains 14 residues. The germline CDR1 and CDR2 sequences are ENHRY and SYGVKD. V was pared by 6 bases and J by 3 bases, with 11 bases between. Here the CDR3 reads CAISQDIPNEKLFF. The CDR3, as DNA: TGTGCCATCAGCCAAGACATTCCTAATGAAAAACTGTTTTTT.

Worth noting for this clonotype: One end of the junction does not line up with germline, which may come from a read error. This chain uses TRBV11-1 with TRBJ2-3; D may be TRBD1 (6 bases). Germline values: CDR1 SGHAT, CDR2 FQDESV (reference sequence). This CDR3 contains 14 residues. CDR3 amino acids: CASSLTGTTDTEYF. DNA of the CDR3: TGTGCCAGCAGCCTCACAGGGACCACGGATACGGAGTATTTT.

For this clonotype: The CDR3 does not end in the conserved phenylalanine or tryptophan, so this is likely a read error. V and J are TRBV6-7 and TRBJ1-6; perhaps TRBD1 as D (5 bases). Being an ORF, TRBV6-7 has a function that is uncertain. V shed 2 bases and J shed 10 bases, with 18 bases lying between them. The CDR3 spans 16 residues. The CDR3 region is CASSYLDRVGSSPLHS. The DNA for the CDR3 is TGTGCCAGCAGTTACCTCGACAGAGTAGGAAGCTCACCCCTCCACTCT.

A word on this clonotype: In this CDR3 the conserved last residue, phenylalanine or tryptophan, is missing, so a read error is likely. It is unclear where the CDR3 begins or ends on the DNA, so no DNA is shown, and the CDR3 is as TCRdb lists it. V is TRBV4-2 and J is TRBJ2-3. The CDR3 length equals 13 residues, ends included. From germline, CDR1 is LGHNA and CDR2 YNFKEQ. CDR3 protein: CASSQEAEDTHYV.

As regards this clonotype: A junction end diverges from the germline sequence, so it may reflect a read error. The J gene is TRBJ2-7, the V gene TRBV5-4, with D maybe TRBD2 (6 bases). The CDR3 has 12 residues. The V gene's germline CDR1 is SGHNT and CDR2 YYREEE (reference sequence). CDR3 in amino acids: CAWRDWSYDQYF. The CDR3 nucleotides read TGTGCCTGGCGGGACTGGTCCTACGATCAGTATTTC.

V usage is TRBV20-1 and J usage is TRBJ1-1; D gene unclear. Trimming shortened V by 8 bases and J by 1 base, and 11 bases separated the two germline ends. The CDR3 totals 12 residues. Germline CDR1 DFQATT, CDR2 SNEGSKA (reference sequence). The CDR3 loop is CSTYDWNTEAFF. CDR3 DNA sequence: TGCAGTACTTACGACTGGAACACTGAAGCTTTCTTT.

Comments on this clonotype: It is likely a read error, because the conserved phenylalanine at the end of the CDR3 is missing. The limits of the CDR3 on the DNA are not certain, so only TCRdb's listed CDR3 is given. The V call is TRBV6-1, the J call TRBJ2-6; the DNA was not used to check the table's D call, TRBD1. In germline, CDR1 is MNHNS, CDR2 SASEGT. Counting both end residues, the CDR3 totals 17 amino acids. The CDR3 here is CASSEDRGLSGANVLNI.

Details on this clonotype: An end of the junction does not agree with germline; a read error may underlie this. V usage is TRBV20-1 and J usage is TRBJ2-3; TRBD2 matches 10 bases. This CDR3 is built from 15 residues. Germline CDR1 and CDR2: DFQATT and SNEGSKA (reference sequence). In nucleotides, the CDR3 is TGCAGTGCTCCTGGACTAGCGGAGGGGCCAGATACACAGTATTTT. Its translation is CSAPGLAEGPDTQYF.

This clonotype was observed a handful of times. One end of the junction varies from germline; a read error may be responsible. This rearrangement joins TRBV11-2 to TRBJ2-7; TRBD1 matches 7 bases. Per the germline V gene, CDR1 is SGHAT and CDR2 is FQNNGV. The CDR3 loop spans 12 amino acids. CDR3 amino acids: CANSLTGSEQYF. DNA for the CDR3: TGTGCCAACAGCCTGACAGGGTCCGAGCAGTACTTC.

Worth noting for this clonotype: Lacking the conserved final phenylalanine or tryptophan, this CDR3 likely reflects a read error. CDR3 protein: CASSRTGTNIEQFS. CDR3 in DNA: TGTGCCAGCTCCCGAACGGGGACCAACATTGAGCAGTTCTCC. This chain connects TRBV11-2 to TRBJ2-1; perhaps D is TRBD1 or TRBD2 (5 bases each). Per the germline V gene, CDR1 is SGHAT and CDR2 is FQNNGV. The CDR3 extends over 14 amino acids. V was trimmed by 8 bases and J by 9 bases, leaving 20 bases between them.

To note about this clonotype: A read error may produce the germline difference seen at one junction end. The chain combines TRBV10-2 with TRBJ1-5; TRBD1 matches at 12 bases. The DNA end is a closer match to TRBJ2-3, so the J assignment may be wrong. The CDR3 consists of 17 residues. Germline V gene data show CDR1 as WSHSY and CDR2 as SAAADI. CDR3 nucleotides: TGTGCCAGCAGTGAGAAGGGGGGACAGGGGGCGAATGAGCCCCAGTATTTT. This codes for CASSEKGGQGANEPQYF.

This clonotype was seen repeatedly, ten times or more. The gene calls are TRBV9 and TRBJ1-1, with a tentative D call TRBD1 (6 bases). This CDR3 has 12 amino acids. Germline CDR1 reads SGDLS; CDR2 reads YYNGEE. Trimming cost V 4 bases and J 8 bases, with 12 bases left between them. DNA of the CDR3: TGTGCCAGCAGCCCCGGGGGCCTCGAAGCTTTCTTT. It is translated as CASSPGGLEAFF.

Regarding this clonotype: Without the conserved terminal phenylalanine or tryptophan, this CDR3 likely stems from a read error. The chain recombines TRBV11-2 with TRBJ2-5, with no clear D. This CDR3 has 14 residues. Germline V lookup: CDR1 SGHAT, CDR2 FQNNGV. DNA for the CDR3: TGTGCAAGCAGCTTACGCCTAGTCCAAGAGACCCAGTACTGC. Translating gives CASSLRLVQETQYC.

Comment on this clonotype: At one end the junction does not follow the germline gene, possibly because of a read error. V and J are TRBV6-5 and TRBJ1-2; tentatively, D is TRBD1 (5 bases). Germline CDR1 and CDR2: MNHEY and SVGAGI. This CDR3 comprises 14 residues. The CDR3 loop is CTSSYDWGSYGYTF. The CDR3 coding sequence is TGTACCAGCAGTTACGACTGGGGGTCCTATGGCTACACCTTC.